The 27 T cell receptor beta chains in this list originate from one sample, sequenced in a study of Graves' ophthalmopathy and Graves' hyperthyroidism (dated by TCRdb to the late 2010s). Sequencing used an Illumina HiSeq 2000. For repertoire sequencing, TCR beta CDR3 regions were amplified from RNA transcripts. The first round was an RT-PCR using HTBI primers with the Qiagen OneStep RT-PCR kit, and this first round was followed by a second-round multiplex PCR, then size selection and purification. TCRdb reprocessed the public reads (quality trimming at Q25 with fastp, clone calling with MiXCR) and kept in-frame beta chains. Identical CDR3 protein sequences are pooled into one entry, listed with their most common genes and DNA. This sample holds about half a million distinct CDR3 sequences; about 15% were observed only once. The leading ten clones occupy roughly 10% of the sample. Sequencing was done on a sample of blood. The origin of the receptors is a woman aged 25 to 39 with Graves' ophthalmopathy. Donor details come from another sample of the same person, matched by shared clones.

This clonotype was recorded at least ten times. In DNA, the CDR3 is TGTGCCACCAGCAGAGACAGGGTCTATGGCTACACCTTC. Translation: CATSRDRVYGYTF. The chain links TRBV15 to TRBJ1-2, with a possible D match to TRBD1 (5 bases). The V and J ends lost 0 bases and 4 bases respectively, with 6 bases between them. The CDR3 is made up of 13 amino acids. Germline CDR1 reads LNHNV; CDR2 reads YYDKDF (reference sequence).

This sequence joins TRBV20-1 and TRBJ1-2; D is unresolved. Germline CDR1 DFQATT, CDR2 SNEGSKA (reference sequence). There are 15 residues in the CDR3. The germline V and J ends were trimmed by 0 bases and 7 bases, with 18 bases remaining between them. This chain's CDR3 is CSARDPVVGRGGYTF. As DNA, the CDR3 is TGCAGTGCTAGAGACCCGGTGGTTGGCCGCGGTGGCTACACCTTC.

Worth noting for this clonotype: One base away lies a much larger clone, so this may be a sequencing read error. This chain connects TRBV7-9 to TRBJ2-2; TRBD1 agrees at 8 bases. The CDR3 is made up of 14 amino acids. The germline gives CDR1 SEHNR, CDR2 FQNEAQ (reference sequence). CDR3: CASRPDRAAGELLF. The CDR3 coding sequence is TGTGCCAGCAGACCGGACAGGGCGGCCGGGGAGCTGTTGTTT.

There are many counts of this clonotype. The chain combines TRBV20-1 with TRBJ1-5; no clear D. CDR1 DFQATT and CDR2 SNEGSKA come from the germline V gene (reference sequence). The CDR3 runs 13 residues. Trimming stripped 3 bases from V and 6 bases from J, with 12 bases between. The CDR3 spells CSASVAVGQPQHF. The DNA for the CDR3 is TGCAGTGCTAGCGTAGCGGTGGGTCAGCCCCAGCATTTT.

This clonotype occurred a few times. In DNA form, the CDR3 reads TGTGCCAGCAGCGCCGGGACATTCACTGAAGCTTTCTTT. It encodes CASSAGTFTEAFF. The rearrangement uses TRBV5-6 and TRBJ1-1; tentatively, D is TRBD1 (6 bases). Trimming left V 4 bases short and J 4 bases short, with 11 bases between. CDR3 size: 13 residues. Germline CDR1 reads SGHDT; CDR2 reads YYEEEE.

This clonotype was seen at least ten times. The chain links TRBV13 to TRBJ2-7; 11 bases are shared with TRBD1. The trim removed 5 bases at V and 3 bases at J, leaving 6 bases unmatched. CDR3 length equals 15 residues. Germline lookup yields CDR1 PRHDT and CDR2 FYEKMQ (reference sequence). DNA for the CDR3: TGTGCCAGCAGCGATCGGGACAGGGGGAACTACGAGCAGTACTTC. This gives the protein CASSDRDRGNYEQYF. Full variable domain (outside the CDR3, taken from reference TRBV13 and TRBJ2-7): AAGVIQSPRHLIKEKRETATLKCYPIPRHDTVYWYQQGPGQDPQFLISFYEKMQSDKGSIPDRFSAQQFSDYHSELNMSSLELGDSALYFCASSDRDRGNYEQYFGPGTRLTVT.

This clonotype was counted ten times or more. The chain uses TRBV11-2 and TRBJ1-1; tentative D call: TRBD1 (5 bases). Trimming stripped 0 bases from V and 1 base from J, with 9 bases between. CDR1 is SGHAT, CDR2 FQNNGV, per germline. This CDR3 spans 15 amino acids. The DNA for the CDR3 is TGTGCCAGCAGCTTAGACAGGGCCCCGAACACTGAAGCTTTCTTT. It specifies CASSLDRAPNTEAFF.

This clonotype was detected many times. Given a much more abundant clone one base away, this may be a read error. J is TRBJ2-7 and V is TRBV6-5; 7 nucleotides agree with TRBD2. Germline lookup yields CDR1 MNHEY and CDR2 SVGAGI. CDR3 length equals 15 residues. CDR3 residues: CAGSYELAHSYEQYF. The CDR3 DNA reads as TGTGCCGGCAGTTACGAACTAGCGCATTCCTACGAGCAGTACTTC.

This clonotype came up many times. Germline is not matched at one junction end, which may reflect a read error. V gene TRBV5-1 combines with J gene TRBJ2-7; no clear D. The CDR3 totals 11 residues. The V gene's germline CDR1 is SGHRS and CDR2 YFSETQ. CDR3 region: CASSLEYEQYF. CDR3 DNA: TGTGCCAGCAGTTTGGAGTACGAGCAGTACTTC.

V is TRBV11-2 and J is TRBJ2-2; 11 bases align to TRBD2. V gave up 2 bases and J gave up 1 base; unmatched junction bases: 3. The V gene's germline CDR1 is SGHAT and CDR2 FQNNGV. CDR3 size: 17 residues. CDR3 sequence reads: CASSLIAGGLNTGELFF. CDR3 DNA sequence: TGTGCCAGCAGCTTAATAGCGGGAGGGCTGAACACCGGGGAGCTGTTTTTT.

About this clonotype itself: This sequence may be a read error, since a much larger clone differs from it by one base. The CDR3 loop is CASSEPPARTGGSAQHF. The CDR3, as DNA: TGTGCCAGCAGTGAACCCCCCGCGAGGACCGGTGGATCGGCCCAGCATTTT. V is TRBV6-1 and J is TRBJ1-5; no definite D call. The CDR3 has 17 amino acids. The germline V and J ends were trimmed by 2 bases and 11 bases, with 25 bases remaining between them. The V gene's germline CDR1 is MNHNS and CDR2 SASEGT.

The gene calls are TRBV6-1 and TRBJ2-7, with D perhaps TRBD1 (5 bases). V lost 7 bases, J lost 0 bases, and 7 bases lay in between. Germline values: CDR1 MNHNS, CDR2 SASEGT. The CDR3 is 12 residues long. In nucleotides, the CDR3 is TGTGCCAGCACAGGGTCCTCCTACGAGCAGTACTTC. Amino acids: CASTGSSYEQYF.

The chain is built from TRBV11-1 and TRBJ2-5; 7 bases agree with TRBD1. Germline V gene lookup returns CDR1 SGHAT and CDR2 FQDESV (reference sequence). J lost 3 bases, V lost 3 bases, and 13 bases had no gene match. The CDR3 length is 17 residues. CDR3 in amino acids: CASSLGRRAGGEETQYF. The DNA for the CDR3 is TGTGCCAGCAGCTTGGGGCGCAGGGCAGGGGGAGAAGAGACCCAGTACTTC.

This clonotype has a handful of counts. This may stem from a read error, because a much larger clone lies one nucleotide away. J is TRBJ1-1 and V is TRBV20-1; a weak D match, TRBD1 (6 bases). The CDR3 spans 12 residues. Germline CDR1 and CDR2: DFQATT and SNEGSKA (reference sequence). The CDR3 nucleotides read TGCTGTACCCCCAGGGGATACACTGAAGCTTTCTTT. This encodes CCTPRGYTEAFF.

The J gene is TRBJ1-2, the V gene TRBV27; 11 bases line up with TRBD1. CDR1 is MNHEY, CDR2 SMNVEV, per germline (reference sequence). The CDR3 is 16 amino acids. The V gene end was trimmed by 2 bases and the J gene end by 5 bases; junction bases not matched to a gene: 7. For the CDR3, the DNA is TGTGCCAGCAGTTTAACGGGGGACAGGGGGATTTATGGCTACACCTTC. Translated, it gives CASSLTGDRGIYGYTF.

Remarks on this clonotype: The junction and the germline gene differ at one end; a read error may be behind it. The CDR3 coding sequence is TGTGCCAGCAGCTTAGGACACATTAAGTACTTC. Its protein is CASSLGHIKYF. The chain has TRBV11-2 and TRBJ2-4; D remains unclear. The CDR3 length is 11 residues. CDR1 and CDR2 (germline): SGHAT, FQNNGV.

This clonotype was seen many times. This chain connects TRBV6-1 to TRBJ2-7, with TRBD1 matching over 10 bases. J lost 7 bases, V lost 3 bases, and 6 bases had no gene match. This CDR3 has 14 residues. Per the germline V gene, CDR1 is MNHNS and CDR2 is SASEGT. The CDR3 protein is CASSEGTGVGEQYF. For the CDR3, the DNA is TGTGCCAGCAGTGAGGGGACAGGGGTCGGGGAGCAGTACTTC.

Many counts were recorded for this clonotype. The chain recombines TRBV28 with TRBJ2-7, with 8 bases aligning to TRBD1. The length of the CDR3 is 15 residues. Germline trimming cut 2 bases from V and 6 bases from J; bases unmatched to any gene: 9. Germline-derived CDR1 and CDR2 are MDHEN and SYDVKM. CDR3 residues: CASSLGAGTGGEQYF. CDR3 nucleotides: TGTGCCAGCAGTTTAGGGGCCGGGACAGGAGGCGAGCAGTACTTC.

This clonotype was seen many times. The V gene is TRBV11-2, the J gene TRBJ2-2; D may be TRBD2 (6 bases). The V end was cut by 3 bases, the J end by 4 bases, with 12 bases between. Germline assignment: CDR1 SGHAT and CDR2 FQNNGV. This CDR3 contains 15 residues. The CDR3 sequence is CASSLEGAGTGELFF. In DNA, the CDR3 is TGTGCCAGCAGCTTGGAGGGCGCCGGCACCGGGGAGCTGTTTTTT.

This clonotype was seen many times. This chain links TRBV28 with TRBJ2-5; 10 nucleotides agree with TRBD2. Trimming took 3 bases from V and 7 from J; bases not matched to a gene: 5. CDR3 length: 14 residues. CDR1 MDHEN and CDR2 SYDVKM come from the germline V gene. DNA for the CDR3: TGTGCCAGCAGTTTTCTAGCGGGAGAGGGGACCCAGTACTTC. Translation: CASSFLAGEGTQYF. Using reference TRBV28 and TRBJ2-5 for the parts outside the CDR3, the full variable domain is DVKVTQSSRYLVKRTGEKVFLECVQDMDHENMFWYRQDPGLGLRLIYFSYDVKMKEKGDIPEGYSVSREKKERFSLILESASTNQTSMYLCASSFLAGEGTQYFGPGTRLLVL.

Regarding this clonotype: This clone may be a read error of a much larger clone one base away. The chain links TRBV7-3 to TRBJ1-1; D is undetermined. V lost 2 bases and J lost 2, with 12 bases in between. The CDR3 consists of 15 residues. The germline V gene encodes CDR1 SGHTA and CDR2 FQGTGA. The CDR3 is CASSLSEGINTEAFF. CDR3 sequence (DNA): TGTGCCAGCAGCTTATCAGAGGGAATTAACACTGAAGCTTTCTTT.

This clonotype was recorded a few times. V usage is TRBV11-1 and J usage is TRBJ1-3; TRBD1 might be the D (6 bases). V dropped 3 bases and J dropped 0 bases, with 21 bases sitting between them. CDR1 is SGHAT and CDR2 is FQDESV in the germline V gene (reference sequence). The CDR3 runs to 19 residues. CDR3 nucleotide sequence: TGTGCCAGCAGCTTCTCCCCGGGGGGGCCCGAGGGCTCTGGAAACACCATATATTTT. It translates to CASSFSPGGPEGSGNTIYF.

This clonotype was counted at least ten times. V gene TRBV2 combines with J gene TRBJ2-5; 9 bases line up with TRBD1. The germline V gene encodes CDR1 SNHLY and CDR2 FYNNEI. V shed 6 bases, J shed 1 base, and the junction held 6 bases outside the gene matches. CDR3 size: 15 residues. CDR3 DNA sequence: TGTGCCAGCAGAACAGGGGGCCCCCTCCAAGAGACCCAGTACTTC. Protein sequence: CASRTGGPLQETQYF. Looking up the rest from reference TRBV2 and TRBJ2-5 gives the full variable domain: EPEVTQTPSHQVTQMGQEVILRCVPISNHLYFYWYRQILGQKVEFLVSFYNNEISEKSEIFDDQFSVERPDGSNFTLKIRSTKLEDSAMYFCASRTGGPLQETQYFGPGTRLLVL.

This clonotype showed up just once. Given the absence of the conserved phenylalanine or tryptophan at the CDR3 end, a read error is likely. The chain uses TRBV4-1 and TRBJ1-5, with TRBD1 matching over 10 bases. Germline trimming cut 1 base from V and 3 bases from J; bases unmatched to any gene: 3. Germline V CDR1 and CDR2: MGHRA, YSYEKL. The CDR3 is made up of 16 amino acids. This CDR3 is CASSQAGTGANQPQHL. CDR3 DNA: TGCGCCAGCAGCCAAGCCGGGACAGGGGCCAATCAGCCCCAGCATCTT.

The V and J genes are TRBV12-3 or TRBV12-4 and TRBJ2-7; 10 nucleotides line up with TRBD1. The J segment lost 5 bases and the V segment lost 2 bases, leaving 6 bases of the junction unmatched. The CDR3 is 15 amino acids. The CDR3 coding sequence is TGTGCCAGCAGTTTATGGACAGGGGGGAGCGACGAGCAGTACTTC. Translating it yields CASSLWTGGSDEQYF.

This clonotype was seen at least ten times. This rearrangement joins TRBV19 to TRBJ2-7, with D perhaps matching TRBD1 or TRBD2 (5 bases each). The V end lost 5 bases, the J end lost 1 base, and 12 bases lay between the germline ends. CDR1 and CDR2 (germline): LNHDA, SQIVND (reference sequence). The CDR3 is 14 residues long. The CDR3 region is CASSPRDGSYEQYF. Here the CDR3 DNA reads TGTGCCAGTAGTCCCCGGGACGGTTCCTACGAGCAGTACTTC.

This clonotype was seen ten or more times. The junction differs from germline at one of its ends, possibly a read error. The V gene is TRBV27, the J gene TRBJ2-5; TRBD1 agrees at 7 bases. Germline V CDR1 and CDR2: MNHEY, SMNVEV (reference sequence). The CDR3 totals 16 residues. CDR3 loop: CASSLSTGAGGGTRWF. The DNA for the CDR3 is TGTGCCAGCAGTTTATCGACCGGGGCAGGGGGTGGTACTCGGTGGTTC.